Following are 3 T cell receptor beta chains from one sample sequenced in a study of T cells in Graves' hyperthyroidism and ophthalmopathy. It was RNA transcripts that yielded the amplified TCR beta CDR3 regions. The TCR CDR3 was amplified in a first-round RT-PCR using the HTBI primer set. Using its own MiXCR run on the multiplex PCR reads, TCRdb lists one record per CDR3 protein. The sample lists about 840,000 distinct CDR3 sequences, around 38% occurring once. The sequencing input was blood. The receptor set was obtained from a young man with Graves' hyperthyroidism.

The chain recombines TRBV28 with TRBJ1-1, with 9 bases matching TRBD1. Looked up from germline, CDR1 is MDHEN and CDR2 is SYDVKM. The CDR3 has 14 residues. Germline trimming cut 5 bases from V and 5 bases from J; bases unmatched to any gene: 6. Here the CDR3 reads CASSHGTGLTEAFF. The CDR3 region has the DNA TGTGCCAGCAGTCACGGGACAGGGTTGACTGAAGCTTTCTTT.

This clonotype appeared a few times. The J gene is TRBJ1-5, the V gene TRBV7-2, with D maybe TRBD1 (5 bases). The CDR3 runs 15 residues. CDR1 SGHTA and CDR2 FQGNSA come from the germline V gene. The V and J ends lost 5 bases and 4 bases respectively, with 15 bases between them. CDR3 nucleotides: TGTGCCAGCAGCCCCGGTGTGGGGGGTAATCAGCCCCAGCATTTT. Encoded protein: CASSPGVGGNQPQHF.

The J gene is TRBJ1-2, the V gene TRBV10-3; 7 bases agree with TRBD1. V gave up 4 bases and J gave up 9 bases; unmatched junction bases: 11. Germline lookup yields CDR1 ENHRY and CDR2 SYGVKD. This CDR3 is 14 amino acids long. CDR3 region: CAISATGRGQRYTF. As DNA, the CDR3 is TGTGCCATCAGTGCAACTGGGAGGGGACAGCGCTACACCTTC.